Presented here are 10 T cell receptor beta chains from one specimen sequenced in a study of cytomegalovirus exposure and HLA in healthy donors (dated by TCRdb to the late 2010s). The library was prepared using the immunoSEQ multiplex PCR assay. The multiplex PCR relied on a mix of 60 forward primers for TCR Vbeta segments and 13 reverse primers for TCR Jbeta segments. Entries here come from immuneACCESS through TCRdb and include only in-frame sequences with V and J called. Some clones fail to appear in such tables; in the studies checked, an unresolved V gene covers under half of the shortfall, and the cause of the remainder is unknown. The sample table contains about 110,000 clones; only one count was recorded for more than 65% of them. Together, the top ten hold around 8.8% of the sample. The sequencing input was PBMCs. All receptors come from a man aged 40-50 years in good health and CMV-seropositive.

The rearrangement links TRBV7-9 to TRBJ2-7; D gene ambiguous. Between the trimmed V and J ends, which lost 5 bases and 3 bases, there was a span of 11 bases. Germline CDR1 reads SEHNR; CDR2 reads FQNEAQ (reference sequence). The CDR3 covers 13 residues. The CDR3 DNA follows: TGTGCCAGCAGCCCCGATAGTTACTACGAGCAGTACTTC. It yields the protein CASSPDSYYEQYF.

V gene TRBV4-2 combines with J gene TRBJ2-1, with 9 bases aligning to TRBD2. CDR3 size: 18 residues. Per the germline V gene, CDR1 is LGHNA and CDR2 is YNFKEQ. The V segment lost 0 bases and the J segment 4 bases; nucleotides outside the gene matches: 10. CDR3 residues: CASSQDISGGPLYNEQFF. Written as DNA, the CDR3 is TGTGCCAGCAGCCAAGATATAAGCGGGGGGCCTTTATACAATGAGCAGTTCTTC.

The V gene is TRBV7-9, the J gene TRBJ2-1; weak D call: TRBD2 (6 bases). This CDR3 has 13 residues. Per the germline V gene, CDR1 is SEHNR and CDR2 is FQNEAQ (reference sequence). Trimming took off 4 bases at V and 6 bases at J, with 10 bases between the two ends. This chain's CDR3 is CASSSGLINEQFF. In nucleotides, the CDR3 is TGTGCCAGCAGCTCGGGACTCATCAATGAGCAGTTCTTC.

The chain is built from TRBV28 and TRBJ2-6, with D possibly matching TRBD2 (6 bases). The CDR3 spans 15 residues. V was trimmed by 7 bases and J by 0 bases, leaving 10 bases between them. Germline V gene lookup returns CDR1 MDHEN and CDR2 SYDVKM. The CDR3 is CASIAVNSGANVLTF. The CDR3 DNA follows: TGTGCCAGCATAGCGGTAAACTCTGGGGCCAACGTCCTGACTTTC.

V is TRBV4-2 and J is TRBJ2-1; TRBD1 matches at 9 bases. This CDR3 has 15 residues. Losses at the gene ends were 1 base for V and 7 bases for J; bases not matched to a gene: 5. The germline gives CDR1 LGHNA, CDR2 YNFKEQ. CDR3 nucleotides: TGTGCCAGCAGCCAAGGCCCGGGACAGGGTAATGAGCAGTTCTTC. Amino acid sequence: CASSQGPGQGNEQFF.

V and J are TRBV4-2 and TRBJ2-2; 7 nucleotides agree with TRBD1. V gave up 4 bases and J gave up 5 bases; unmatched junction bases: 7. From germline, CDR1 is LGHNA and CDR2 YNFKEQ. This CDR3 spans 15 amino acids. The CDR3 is CASSPGTVLTGELFF. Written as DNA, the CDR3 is TGTGCCAGCAGCCCTGGGACAGTTTTAACCGGGGAGCTGTTTTTT.

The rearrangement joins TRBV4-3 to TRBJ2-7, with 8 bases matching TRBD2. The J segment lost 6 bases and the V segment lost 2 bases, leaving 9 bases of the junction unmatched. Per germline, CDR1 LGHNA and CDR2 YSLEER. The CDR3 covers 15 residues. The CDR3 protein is CASSQRGLAEGEQYF. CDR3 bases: TGCGCCAGCAGCCAACGTGGACTAGCAGAAGGCGAGCAGTACTTC.

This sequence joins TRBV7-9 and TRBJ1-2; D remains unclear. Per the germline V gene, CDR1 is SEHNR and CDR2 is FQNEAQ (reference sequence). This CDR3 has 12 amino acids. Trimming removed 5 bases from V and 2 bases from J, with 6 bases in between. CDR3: CASSLVNYGYTF. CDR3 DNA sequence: TGTGCCAGCAGCCTCGTAAACTATGGCTACACCTTC.

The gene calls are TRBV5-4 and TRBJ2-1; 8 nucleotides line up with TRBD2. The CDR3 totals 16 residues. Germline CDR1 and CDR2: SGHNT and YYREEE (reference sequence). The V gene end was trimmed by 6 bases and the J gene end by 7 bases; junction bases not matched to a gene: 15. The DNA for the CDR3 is TGTGCCAGCAAGAGCGGGGGAGTCGGCGGGCAGAATGAGCAGTTCTTC. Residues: CASKSGGVGGQNEQFF.

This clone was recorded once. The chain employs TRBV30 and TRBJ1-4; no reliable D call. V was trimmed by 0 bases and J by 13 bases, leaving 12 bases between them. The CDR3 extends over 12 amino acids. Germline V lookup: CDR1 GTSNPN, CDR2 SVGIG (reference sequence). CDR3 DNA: TGTGCCTGGAGTGTATCTACGGGGTTACTGTTTTTT. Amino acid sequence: CAWSVSTGLLFF.